The clone carrying this TCR beta chain has a count of ten or more. Its antigen is as yet unknown. Carrying unique molecular identifiers, the cDNA also gained a universal primer site through template switching. Using its own MiXCR run on the 5' RACE reads, TCRdb lists one record per CDR3 protein. The repertoire consists of hundreds of thousands of distinct CDR3 sequences, with around 8.3% occurring once and the leading ten covering roughly 0.97%. The data were obtained in a study of identical twins. The study, taken as a whole, reports: Partial confounding of zero-insertion analyses by invariant MAIT and iNKT cells was possible. Cord blood beta clonotypes present at high abundance carried fewer insertions; no such pattern appeared in memory repertoires. Weaker excess sharing between twins was seen in beta out-of-frame sequences.

CDR3 size: 14 residues. Deletions cut 4 bases from V and 5 bases from J, with 15 bases between. From germline, CDR1 is SGHRS and CDR2 YFSETQ. This sample also appeared in a second study, on yellow fever vaccine responses in identical twins.

Sequenced input: PBMCs. The receptor was isolated from a woman aged 18-35 years in good health. This chain links TRBV5-1 with TRBJ1-1, with D unclear. The CDR3 DNA follows: TGCGCCAGCAGCCTAGCCCCGGAGGGAACTGAAGCTTTCTTT. This encodes CASSLAPEGTEAFF.